The clone carrying this TCR beta chain was seen at least ten times. Its antigen is undetermined. The length of the CDR3 is 15 residues. The V segment lost 3 bases and the J segment 0 bases; nucleotides outside the gene matches: 4. Germline CDR1 DFQATT, CDR2 SNEGSKA (reference sequence). Study processing details: Differences in CDR3 between clinicopathological groups were drawn on to build a classifier intended to discriminate distant-metastatic papillary thyroid cancer patients. TCRdb re-analyzed the PCR reads through MiXCR. V and J calls and clone size were set by TCRdb, not the authors. The sample lists approximately 31,000 clones, approximately 19% occurring once. The data belong to a study of metastatic and nonmetastatic thyroid tumors. No patient received treatment before thyroid surgery. Study-wide results and caveats: Compared with benign nodules, malignant thyroid tumors were reported to have significantly higher TCR beta diversity in both blood and tumor.

The receptor comes from a female donor with papillary thyroid cancer or a benign thyroid nodule (not recorded which). Some clones in this sample may be carry-over from other donors' samples. Sequenced sample: blood. The genes are TRBV20-1 and TRBJ2-2, with TRBD1 matching over 7 bases. DNA for the CDR3: TGCAGTGCTAGTGCTCAGGGGGCGAACACCGGGGAGCTGTTTTTT. It specifies CSASAQGANTGELFF.